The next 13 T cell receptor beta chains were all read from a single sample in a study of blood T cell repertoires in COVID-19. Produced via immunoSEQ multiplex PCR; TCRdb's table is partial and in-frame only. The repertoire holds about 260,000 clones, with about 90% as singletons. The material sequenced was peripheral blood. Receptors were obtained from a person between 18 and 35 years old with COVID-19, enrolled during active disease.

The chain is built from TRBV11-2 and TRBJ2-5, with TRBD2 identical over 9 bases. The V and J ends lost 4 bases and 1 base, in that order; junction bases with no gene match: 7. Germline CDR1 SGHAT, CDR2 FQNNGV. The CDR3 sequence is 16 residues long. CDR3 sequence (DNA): TGTGCCAGCAGCTCGCGACTAGCGGACACCCAAGAGACCCAGTACTTC. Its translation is CASSSRLADTQETQYF.

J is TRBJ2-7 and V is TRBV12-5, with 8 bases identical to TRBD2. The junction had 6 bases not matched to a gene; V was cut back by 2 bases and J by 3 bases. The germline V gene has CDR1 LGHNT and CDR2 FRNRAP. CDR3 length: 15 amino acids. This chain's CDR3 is CASGLSGRSFYEQYF. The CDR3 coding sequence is TGTGCTAGTGGTTTGAGCGGGAGAAGCTTCTACGAGCAGTACTTC.

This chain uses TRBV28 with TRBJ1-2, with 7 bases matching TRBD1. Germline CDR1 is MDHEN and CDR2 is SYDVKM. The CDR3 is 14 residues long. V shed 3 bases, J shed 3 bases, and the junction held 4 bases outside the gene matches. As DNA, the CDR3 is TGTGCCAGCAGTTTCTCACAGGGGTACTATGGCTACACCTTC. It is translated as CASSFSQGYYGYTF.

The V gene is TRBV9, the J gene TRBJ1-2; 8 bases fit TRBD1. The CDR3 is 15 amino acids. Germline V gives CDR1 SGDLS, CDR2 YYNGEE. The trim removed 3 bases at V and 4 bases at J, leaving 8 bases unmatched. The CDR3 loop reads CASSEVPGGSYGYTF. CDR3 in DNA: TGTGCCAGCAGCGAAGTGCCAGGGGGCTCCTATGGCTACACCTTC.

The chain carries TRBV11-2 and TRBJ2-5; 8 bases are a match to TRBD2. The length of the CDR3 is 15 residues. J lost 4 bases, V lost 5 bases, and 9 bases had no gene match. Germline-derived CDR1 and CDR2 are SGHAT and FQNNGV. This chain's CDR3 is CASSPGPGGGETQYF. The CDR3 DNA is TGTGCCAGCAGCCCCGGCCCCGGGGGGGGAGAGACCCAGTACTTC.

The CDR3 DNA is TGTGCCAGCAGTGAGTTAGCGGGAGGGTCTTGGGATGAGCAGTTCTTC. This codes for CASSELAGGSWDEQFF. This chain joins TRBV6-1 and TRBJ2-1; 11 positions agree with TRBD2. The CDR3 loop spans 16 amino acids. Trimming removed 3 bases from V and 8 bases from J; junction bases left unmatched: 9. The germline V gene has CDR1 MNHNS and CDR2 SASEGT.

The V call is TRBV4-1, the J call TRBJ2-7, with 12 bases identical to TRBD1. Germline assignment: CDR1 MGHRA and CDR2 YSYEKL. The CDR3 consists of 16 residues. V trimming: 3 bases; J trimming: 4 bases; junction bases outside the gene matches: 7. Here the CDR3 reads CASSQEGTGGAYEQYF. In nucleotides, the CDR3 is TGCGCCAGCAGCCAGGAAGGGACAGGGGGCGCGTACGAGCAGTACTTC.

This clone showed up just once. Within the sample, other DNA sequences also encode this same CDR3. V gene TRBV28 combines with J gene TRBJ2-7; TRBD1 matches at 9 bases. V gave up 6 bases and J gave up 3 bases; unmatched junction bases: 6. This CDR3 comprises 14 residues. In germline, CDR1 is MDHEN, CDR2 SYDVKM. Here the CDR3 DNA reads TGTGCCAGCAGCCCCCGGGACAGGGACTACGAGCAGTACTTC. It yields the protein CASSPRDRDYEQYF.

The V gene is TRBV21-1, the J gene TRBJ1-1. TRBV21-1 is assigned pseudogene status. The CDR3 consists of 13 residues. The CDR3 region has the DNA TGTGCCAGCAGCAAATCTGTGAACACTGAAGCTTTCTTT. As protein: CASSKSVNTEAFF.

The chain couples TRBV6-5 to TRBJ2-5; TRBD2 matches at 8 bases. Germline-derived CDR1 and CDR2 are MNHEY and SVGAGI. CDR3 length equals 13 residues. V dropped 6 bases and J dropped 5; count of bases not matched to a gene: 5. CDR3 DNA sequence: TGTGCCAGCAGAAAGACTAGCGCGGAGACCCAGTACTTC. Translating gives CASRKTSAETQYF.

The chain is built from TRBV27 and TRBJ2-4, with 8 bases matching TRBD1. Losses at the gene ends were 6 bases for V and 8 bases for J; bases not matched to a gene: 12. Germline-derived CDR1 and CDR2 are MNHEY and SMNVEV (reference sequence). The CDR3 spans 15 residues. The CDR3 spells CASSPYPGGLDIQYF. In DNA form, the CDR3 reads TGTGCCAGCAGCCCCTACCCAGGGGGCCTGGACATTCAGTACTTC.

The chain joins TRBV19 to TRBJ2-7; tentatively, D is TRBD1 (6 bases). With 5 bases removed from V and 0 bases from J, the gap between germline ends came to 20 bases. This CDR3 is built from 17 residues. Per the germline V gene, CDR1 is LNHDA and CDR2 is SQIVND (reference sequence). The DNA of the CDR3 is TGTGCCAGTAGTTTATCTACCGGGACAAGAAACTCCTACGAGCAGTACTTC. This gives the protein CASSLSTGTRNSYEQYF.

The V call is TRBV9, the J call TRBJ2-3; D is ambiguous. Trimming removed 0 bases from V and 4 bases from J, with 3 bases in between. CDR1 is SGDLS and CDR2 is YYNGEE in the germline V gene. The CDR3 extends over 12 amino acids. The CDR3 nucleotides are TGTGCCAGCAGCGTAGACTCAGATACGCAGTATTTT. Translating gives CASSVDSDTQYF.